Reported below is one TCR beta chain. Its matching antigen is unknown. The data derive from a study of cytomegalovirus exposure and HLA in healthy donors. Findings and limits, study-wide: Accounts indicate the classifier identified cytomegalovirus status with strong specificity and sensitivity. In an earlier analysis, in several hundred donors, most V segments appeared productive either ~87% or ~30% of the time.

Germline V gives CDR1 MNHNY, CDR2 SVGAGI (reference sequence). The CDR3 consists of 14 residues. V was clipped by 7 bases and J by 7 bases; unmatched bases: 12. 13 Jbeta primers and 60 Vbeta primers were used for the PCR. Generated by immunoSEQ multiplex PCR, the TCRdb table keeps only in-frame clones and is missing some. This sample carries around 130,000 clones, 70% of them seen once, and the ten largest clones take 1.5% to 2%. Each donor's status was that of a healthy bone marrow donor. What was sequenced was PBMCs. This chain connects TRBV6-6 to TRBJ2-7; TRBD1 matches at 8 bases. The TCR was taken from a woman aged 25 to 45 in good health and CMV-seronegative. Written as DNA, the CDR3 is TGTGCCAGCATAAATAGCCAGGGGGCGGGGGAGCAGTACGTC. It specifies CASINSQGAGEQYV.